This T cell receptor (beta chain) was documented in a study of blood T cell repertoires in COVID-19. The CDR3 consists of 17 residues. Germline loops: CDR1 SGHRS, CDR2 YFSETQ. The V and J ends lost 4 bases and 0 bases, in that order; junction bases with no gene match: 10. Two negative PCRs, clearance, or symptom resolution characterized the recovered Cohort 3 donors. Some clones are missing from TCRdb's copy, which holds only in-frame ones; the method was immunoSEQ multiplex PCR. The sample has some 300,000 clones, roughly 91% seen once. This TCR was recovered from a woman in her twenties or thirties who had recovered from COVID-19. The material sequenced was PBMCs or T cells enriched from blood (not recorded which). This chain links TRBV5-1 with TRBJ1-3, with 7 bases matching TRBD1. As DNA, the CDR3 is TGCGCCAGCAGCCTAGACAGGGAAGGATACTCTGGAAACACCATATATTTT. Translation gives CASSLDREGYSGNTIYF.